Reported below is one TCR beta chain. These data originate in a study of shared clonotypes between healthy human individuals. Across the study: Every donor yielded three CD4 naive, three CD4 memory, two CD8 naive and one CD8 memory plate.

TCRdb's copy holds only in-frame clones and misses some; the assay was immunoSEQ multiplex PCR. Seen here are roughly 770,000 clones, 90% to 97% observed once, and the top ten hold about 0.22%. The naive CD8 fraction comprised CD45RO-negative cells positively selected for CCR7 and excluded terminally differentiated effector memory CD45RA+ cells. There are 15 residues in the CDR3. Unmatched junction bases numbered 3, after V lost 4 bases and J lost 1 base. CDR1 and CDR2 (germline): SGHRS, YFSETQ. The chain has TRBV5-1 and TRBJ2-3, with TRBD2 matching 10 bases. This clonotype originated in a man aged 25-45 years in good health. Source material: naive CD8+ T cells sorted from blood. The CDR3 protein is CASSVGLAGTDTQYF. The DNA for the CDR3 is TGCGCCAGCAGCGTCGGACTAGCGGGCACAGATACGCAGTATTTT.